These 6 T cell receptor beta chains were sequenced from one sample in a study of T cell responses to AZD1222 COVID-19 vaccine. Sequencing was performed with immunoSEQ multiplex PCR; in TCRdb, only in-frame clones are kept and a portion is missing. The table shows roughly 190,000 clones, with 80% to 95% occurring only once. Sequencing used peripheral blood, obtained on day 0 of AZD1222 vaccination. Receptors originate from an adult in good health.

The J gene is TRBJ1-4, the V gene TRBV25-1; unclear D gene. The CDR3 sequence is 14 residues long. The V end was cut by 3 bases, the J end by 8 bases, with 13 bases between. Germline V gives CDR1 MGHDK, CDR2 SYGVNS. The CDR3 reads CASSDHVGREKLFF. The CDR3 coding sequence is TGTGCCAGCAGTGACCACGTCGGTCGGGAAAAACTGTTTTTT. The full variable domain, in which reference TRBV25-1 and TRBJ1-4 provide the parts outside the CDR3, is EADIYQTPRYLVIGTGKKITLECSQTMGHDKMYWYQQDPGMELHLIHYSYGVNSTEKGDLSSESTVSRIRTEHFPLTLESARPSHTSQYLCASSDHVGREKLFFGSGTQLSVL.

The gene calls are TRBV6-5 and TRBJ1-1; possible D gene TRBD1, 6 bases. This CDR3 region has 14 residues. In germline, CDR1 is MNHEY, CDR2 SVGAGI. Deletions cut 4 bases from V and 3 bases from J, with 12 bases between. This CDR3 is CASSFTEGDTEAFF. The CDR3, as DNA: TGTGCCAGCAGTTTCACAGAGGGGGACACTGAAGCTTTCTTT.

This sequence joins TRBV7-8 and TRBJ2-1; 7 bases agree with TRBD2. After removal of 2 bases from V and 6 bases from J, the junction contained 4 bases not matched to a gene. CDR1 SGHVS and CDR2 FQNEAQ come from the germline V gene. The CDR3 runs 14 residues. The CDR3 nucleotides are TGTGCCAGCAGCTTAAGTTCTAGCGGCAATGAGCAGTTCTTC. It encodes CASSLSSSGNEQFF. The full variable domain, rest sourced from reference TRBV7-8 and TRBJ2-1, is GAGVSQSPRYKVAKRGQDVALRCDPISGHVSLFWYQQALGQGPEFLTYFQNEAQLDKSGLPSDRFFAERPEGSVSTLKIQRTQQEDSAVYLCASSLSSSGNEQFFGPGTRLTVL.

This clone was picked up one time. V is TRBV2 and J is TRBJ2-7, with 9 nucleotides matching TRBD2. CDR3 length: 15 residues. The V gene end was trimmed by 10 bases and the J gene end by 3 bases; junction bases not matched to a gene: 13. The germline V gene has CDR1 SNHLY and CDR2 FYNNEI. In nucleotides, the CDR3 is TGTGCCACCAACCCTAGCGGGATGAAATTCTACGAGCAGTACTTC. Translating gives CATNPSGMKFYEQYF.

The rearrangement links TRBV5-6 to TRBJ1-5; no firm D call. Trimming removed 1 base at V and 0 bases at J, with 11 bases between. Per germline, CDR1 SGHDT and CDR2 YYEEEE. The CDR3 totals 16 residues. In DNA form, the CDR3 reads TGTGCCAGCAGCTTGTGGAACGCTAATAGCAATCAGCCCCAGCATTTT. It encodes CASSLWNANSNQPQHF.

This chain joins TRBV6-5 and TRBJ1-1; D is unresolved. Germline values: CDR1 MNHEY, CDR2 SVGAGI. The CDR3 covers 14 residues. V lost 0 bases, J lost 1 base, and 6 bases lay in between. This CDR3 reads CASSYSKRNTEAFF. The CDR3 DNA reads TGTGCCAGCAGTTACTCGAAAAGGAACACTGAAGCTTTCTTT.